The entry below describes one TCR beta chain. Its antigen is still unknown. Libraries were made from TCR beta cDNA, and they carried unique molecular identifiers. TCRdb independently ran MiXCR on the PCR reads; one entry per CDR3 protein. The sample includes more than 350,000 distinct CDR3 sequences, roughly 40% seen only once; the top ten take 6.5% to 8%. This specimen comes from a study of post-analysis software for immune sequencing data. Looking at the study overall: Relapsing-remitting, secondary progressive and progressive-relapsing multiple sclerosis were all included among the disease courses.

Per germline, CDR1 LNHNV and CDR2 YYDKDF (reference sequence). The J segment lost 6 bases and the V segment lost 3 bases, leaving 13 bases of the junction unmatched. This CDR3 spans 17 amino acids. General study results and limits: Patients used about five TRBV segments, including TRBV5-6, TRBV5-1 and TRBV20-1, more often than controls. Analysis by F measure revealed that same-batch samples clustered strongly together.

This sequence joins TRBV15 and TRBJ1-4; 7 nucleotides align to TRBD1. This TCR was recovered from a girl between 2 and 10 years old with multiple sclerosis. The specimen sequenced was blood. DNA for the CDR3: TGTGCCACCAGCAGTGAAGGGGGCGCGTTCTCGTATGAAAAACTGTTTTTT. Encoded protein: CATSSEGGAFSYEKLFF.